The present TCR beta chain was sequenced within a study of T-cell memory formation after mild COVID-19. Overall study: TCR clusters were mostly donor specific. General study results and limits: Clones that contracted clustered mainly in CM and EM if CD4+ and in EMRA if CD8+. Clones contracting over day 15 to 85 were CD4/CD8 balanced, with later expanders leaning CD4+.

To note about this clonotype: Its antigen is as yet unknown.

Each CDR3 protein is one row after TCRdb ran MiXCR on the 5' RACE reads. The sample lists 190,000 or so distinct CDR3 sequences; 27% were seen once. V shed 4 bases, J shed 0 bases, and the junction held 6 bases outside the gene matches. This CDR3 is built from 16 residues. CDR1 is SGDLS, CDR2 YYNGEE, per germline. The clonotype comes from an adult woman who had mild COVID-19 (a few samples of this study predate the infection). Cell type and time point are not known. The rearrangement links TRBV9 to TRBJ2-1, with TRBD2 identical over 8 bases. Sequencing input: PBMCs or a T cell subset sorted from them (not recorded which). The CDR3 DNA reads TGTGCCAGCAGCCCTCGTAGCGGGAACTCCTACAATGAGCAGTTCTTC. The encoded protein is CASSPRSGNSYNEQFF.